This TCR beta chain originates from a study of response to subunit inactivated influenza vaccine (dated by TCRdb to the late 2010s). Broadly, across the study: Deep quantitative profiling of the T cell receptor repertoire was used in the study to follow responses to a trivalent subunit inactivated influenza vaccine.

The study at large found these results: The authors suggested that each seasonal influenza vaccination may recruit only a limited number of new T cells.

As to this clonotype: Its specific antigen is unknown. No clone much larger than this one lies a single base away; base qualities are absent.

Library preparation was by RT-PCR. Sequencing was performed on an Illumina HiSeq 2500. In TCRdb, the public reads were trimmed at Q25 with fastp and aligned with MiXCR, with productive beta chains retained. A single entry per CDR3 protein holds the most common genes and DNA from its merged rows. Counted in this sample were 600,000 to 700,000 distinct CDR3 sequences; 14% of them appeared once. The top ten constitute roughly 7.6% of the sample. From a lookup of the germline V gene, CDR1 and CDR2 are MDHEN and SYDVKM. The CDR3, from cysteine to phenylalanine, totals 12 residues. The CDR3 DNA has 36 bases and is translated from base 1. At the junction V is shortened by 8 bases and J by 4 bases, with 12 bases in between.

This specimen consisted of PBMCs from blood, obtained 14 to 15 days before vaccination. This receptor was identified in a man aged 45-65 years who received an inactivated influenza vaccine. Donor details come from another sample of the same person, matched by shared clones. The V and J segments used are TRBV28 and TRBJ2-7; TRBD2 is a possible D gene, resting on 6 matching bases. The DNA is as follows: TGTGCCAGCGCTAGGGAGGCATACGAGCAGTACTTC. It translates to CASAREAYEQYF.